What follows are 27 T cell receptor beta chains derived from one specimen sequenced in a study of blood T cells in healthy people across ages. For the second PCR, which ran for 7 to 11 cycles, a sample-barcoded 5' primer and a J-beta primer mix were used. TCRdb reanalysed the 5' RACE reads using MiXCR and keeps one entry per CDR3 protein. The sample consists of hundreds of thousands of distinct CDR3 sequences, roughly two fifths of them appearing once. The specimen was blood. These TCRs come from a man older than 75 in good health.

A remark on this clonotype: A much larger clonotype is one base distant, so this may be a read error. The chain couples TRBV29-1 to TRBJ2-7, with 8 bases that match TRBD1. The trim removed 2 bases at V and 5 bases at J, leaving 8 bases unmatched. The CDR3 covers 14 residues. Per the germline V gene, CDR1 is SQVTM and CDR2 is ANQGSEA. This CDR3 is CSVENRGTGDEQYF. The CDR3, as DNA: TGCAGCGTTGAAAATCGGGGGACAGGAGACGAGCAGTACTTC.

The V and J genes are TRBV13 and TRBJ2-5, with TRBD1 matching over 8 bases. J lost 2 bases, V lost 4 bases, and 9 bases had no gene match. CDR1 is PRHDT and CDR2 is FYEKMQ in the germline V gene (reference sequence). CDR3 size: 16 residues. The CDR3 DNA is TGTGCCAGCAGCTCAAGCGGACAGGGTCTTCAAGAGACCCAGTACTTC. Translating gives CASSSSGQGLQETQYF. The full variable domain, rest sourced from reference TRBV13 and TRBJ2-5, is AAGVIQSPRHLIKEKRETATLKCYPIPRHDTVYWYQQGPGQDPQFLISFYEKMQSDKGSIPDRFSAQQFSDYHSELNMSSLELGDSALYFCASSSSGQGLQETQYFGPGTRLLVL.

The sample holds a few counts of this clonotype. Relative to the germline gene, one junction end is altered; a read error may explain this. The chain recombines TRBV25-1 with TRBJ2-1; D remains unclear. CDR1 is MGHDK, CDR2 SYGVNS, per germline. This CDR3 has 15 residues. DNA of the CDR3: TGTGCCAGCAGTGGCATCGGAACCTCCGACAATGAGCAGTTCTTC. It encodes CASSGIGTSDNEQFF.

The chain uses TRBV7-2 and TRBJ2-7; D uncertain. The length of the CDR3 is 12 residues. Germline V gives CDR1 SGHTA, CDR2 FQGNSA. The ends were cut back, 2 bases at V and 3 bases at J, with 5 bases in the middle. The CDR3 reads CASSLNYYEQYF. The CDR3, as DNA: TGTGCCAGCAGCTTAAATTACTACGAGCAGTACTTC.

This clonotype was observed once. Just one base apart from a much larger clone, this may be a read error. CDR3 nucleotide sequence: TGTGCCAGCAGCGTATCCAGCTACACAGATACGCAGTATTTT. This translates into CASSVSSYTDTQYF. The chain recombines TRBV7-2 with TRBJ2-3; D gene uncertain. The germline gives CDR1 SGHTA, CDR2 FQGNSA. Trimming removed 5 bases from V and 2 bases from J, with 11 bases in between. This CDR3 has 14 residues. The entire variable domain, with the rest obtained from reference TRBV7-2 and TRBJ2-3, is as follows: GAGVSQSPSNKVTEKGKDVELRCDPISGHTALYWYRQSLGQGLEFLIYFQGNSAPDKSGLPSDRFSAERTGGSVSTLTIQRTQQEDSAVYLCASSVSSYTDTQYFGPGTRLTVL.

About this clonotype itself: One junction end disagrees with the germline gene, perhaps due to a read error. The chain uses TRBV6-5 and TRBJ2-7; no clear D. Germline V lookup: CDR1 MNHEY, CDR2 SVGAGI. The CDR3 sequence is 15 residues long. This chain's CDR3 is CASSHSGGSSYEQYF. The CDR3 nucleotides are TGTGCCAGCAGTCACTCGGGTGGTAGCTCCTACGAGCAGTACTTC.

The chain carries TRBV15 and TRBJ2-3; 9 bases are a match to TRBD2. Unmatched junction bases numbered 5, after V lost 8 bases and J lost 5 bases. The length of the CDR3 is 13 residues. Germline CDR1 is LNHNV and CDR2 is YYDKDF (reference sequence). The CDR3 reads CATGAGGRDTQYF. The DNA for the CDR3 is TGTGCCACCGGGGCGGGGGGGCGAGATACGCAGTATTTT.

This clonotype has more than one count but fewer than ten. The J gene is TRBJ1-6, the V gene TRBV6-2 or TRBV6-3; weak D call: TRBD1 (5 bases). CDR1 is MNHEY, CDR2 SVGEGT, per germline. Trimming left V 5 bases short and J 7 bases short, with 15 bases between. The CDR3 is 15 residues long. CDR3 DNA: TGTGCCAGCAGTAACAACCGGGACGGAAATTCACCCCTCCACTTT. It translates to CASSNNRDGNSPLHF.

The J gene is TRBJ2-7, the V gene TRBV14; TRBD1 agrees at 7 bases. There are 16 residues in the CDR3. The V gene end was trimmed by 4 bases and the J gene end by 2 bases; junction bases not matched to a gene: 11. CDR1 is SGHDN, CDR2 FVKESK, per germline. The CDR3 protein is CASSPPPRQGTYEQYF. CDR3 coding DNA: TGTGCCAGCAGCCCTCCCCCGAGACAGGGAACCTACGAGCAGTACTTC.

There are many counts of this clonotype. This sequence joins TRBV4-1 and TRBJ2-6; D gene ambiguous. Trimming stripped 0 bases from V and 2 bases from J, with 8 bases between. This CDR3 is 16 amino acids long. Per germline, CDR1 MGHRA and CDR2 YSYEKL. CDR3 sequence (DNA): TGCGCCAGCAGCCAAGAAAGAAACCCTGGGGCCAACGTCCTGACTTTC. This codes for CASSQERNPGANVLTF.

On this clonotype: This may be a read error, as it is one base from a much larger clone. The chain combines TRBV28 with TRBJ1-5, with unresolved D. This CDR3 has 15 residues. From germline, CDR1 is MDHEN and CDR2 SYDVKM. The V end lost 5 bases, the J end lost 4 bases, and 15 bases lay between the germline ends. CDR3 coding DNA: TGTGCCAGCAGTATCAGGTTCTTGGGGAATCAGCCCCAGCATTTT. This encodes CASSIRFLGNQPQHF.

In this sample, this clonotype turned up a few times. V gene TRBV3-1 combines with J gene TRBJ1-6; maybe TRBD1 (5 bases). The V gene lost 4 bases and the J gene lost 7 bases, with 20 bases spanning the gap. The CDR3 extends over 17 amino acids. The germline gives CDR1 LGHDT, CDR2 YNNKEL (reference sequence). CDR3 DNA: TGTGCCAGCAGCCTCGGGACCTCGGCAGCCCTAAATTCACCCCTCCACTTT. As protein: CASSLGTSAALNSPLHF.

This clonotype was observed a handful of times. V is TRBV18 and J is TRBJ2-5, with D uncertain. From germline, CDR1 is KGHSH and CDR2 LQKENI. CDR3 size: 14 residues. V lost 8 bases and J 5 bases, leaving 18 bases between the germline ends. CDR3 DNA sequence: TGTGCCAGCCTCTTAGACGGTCGTCAGGAGACCCAGTACTTC. Translation: CASLLDGRQETQYF.

This clonotype was observed a handful of times. The rearrangement uses TRBV5-1 and TRBJ2-7; D is possibly TRBD2 (5 bases). Trimming took 1 base from V and 2 from J, leaving 13 bases between them. Germline V gene data show CDR1 as SGHRS and CDR2 as YFSETQ. The CDR3 length is 15 residues. DNA of the CDR3: TGCGCCAGCAGCTTGAATGGCGAGGGTCCCTACGAGCAGTACTTC. It yields the protein CASSLNGEGPYEQYF.

This clonotype occurred a few times. This chain uses TRBV20-1 with TRBJ2-1; 11 nucleotides line up with TRBD2. Germline V gene data show CDR1 as DFQATT and CDR2 as SNEGSKA (reference sequence). Unmatched junction bases numbered 3, after V lost 1 base and J lost 1 base. This CDR3 region has 16 residues. CDR3 region: CSARVAGGQSYNEQFF. The CDR3 coding sequence is TGCAGTGCTAGAGTAGCGGGAGGGCAATCCTACAATGAGCAGTTCTTC.

This clonotype came up a few times. This sequence joins TRBV14 and TRBJ2-5; tentatively, D is TRBD2 (5 bases). This CDR3 is built from 17 residues. Germline CDR1 and CDR2: SGHDN and FVKESK. The V and J ends lost 3 bases and 2 bases respectively, with 19 bases between them. CDR3 nucleotide sequence: TGTGCCAGCAGCCAGGGTAATTTTGCGGGCGCTCAAGAGACCCAGTACTTC. Protein product: CASSQGNFAGAQETQYF. The full variable domain, completed using reference TRBV14 and TRBJ2-5, is EAGVTQFPSHSVIEKGQTVTLRCDPISGHDNLYWYRRVMGKEIKFLLHFVKESKQDESGMPNNRFLAERTGGTYSTLKVQPAELEDSGVYFCASSQGNFAGAQETQYFGPGTRLLVL.

This rearrangement joins TRBV5-1 to TRBJ2-5, with D maybe TRBD2 (5 bases). The CDR3 is made up of 14 amino acids. CDR1 and CDR2 (germline): SGHRS, YFSETQ. V was clipped by 5 bases and J by 5 bases, with 16 bases between them. CDR3 protein: CASSFPGRGETQYF. As DNA, the CDR3 is TGCGCCAGCAGTTTTCCGGGAAGAGGGGAGACCCAGTACTTC.

V and J are TRBV15 and TRBJ1-2, with 8 bases that match TRBD1. In germline, CDR1 is LNHNV, CDR2 YYDKDF (reference sequence). The J segment lost 7 bases and the V segment lost 4 bases, leaving 11 bases of the junction unmatched. The CDR3 loop spans 15 amino acids. Here the CDR3 DNA reads TGTGCCACCAGCAACAGGACAGGGCATGACGGTGGCTACACCTTC. Amino acid sequence: CATSNRTGHDGGYTF.

This clonotype was seen just once. The rearrangement links TRBV11-2 to TRBJ1-1, with TRBD1 identical over 7 bases. CDR1 is SGHAT, CDR2 FQNNGV, per germline. The J segment lost 3 bases and the V segment lost 1 base, leaving 8 bases of the junction unmatched. The CDR3 extends over 16 amino acids. CDR3 DNA sequence: TGTGCCAGCAGCTTAGGCCCCCGACAGGGTTACACTGAAGCTTTCTTT. It translates to CASSLGPRQGYTEAFF.

With regard to this clonotype: Mismatch with germline at one junction end may stem from a read error. The rearrangement uses TRBV11-2 and TRBJ2-7; 13 bases fit TRBD2. The J call is uncertain, as TRBJ2-5 better fits the DNA end. Germline V gives CDR1 SGHAT, CDR2 FQNNGV. This CDR3 contains 18 residues. The CDR3 loop reads CAGSPNGAGLAGKETQYF. DNA for the CDR3: TGTGCCGGCAGCCCAAACGGGGCGGGACTAGCGGGAAAAGAGACCCAGTACTTC.

The chain uses TRBV5-1 and TRBJ2-5; TRBD2 agrees at 9 bases. Germline trimming cut 1 base from V and 5 bases from J; bases unmatched to any gene: 9. This CDR3 comprises 16 residues. In germline, CDR1 is SGHRS, CDR2 YFSETQ. CDR3 region: CASSLSRLAAKETQYF. The CDR3, as DNA: TGCGCCAGCAGCTTGTCGAGACTAGCGGCCAAGGAGACCCAGTACTTC.

This clonotype turned up a few times. At one end the junction does not follow the germline gene, possibly because of a read error. The chain recombines TRBV25-1 with TRBJ1-2, with TRBD1 identical over 9 bases. The CDR3 is 17 residues long. Germline CDR1 is MGHDK and CDR2 is SYGVNS. The CDR3 nucleotides read TGTGCCAGCGGTGACCTACGTCCGGGACAGGGCGGCTATGGCTACACCTTC. This gives the protein CASGDLRPGQGGYGYTF.

In regard to this clonotype: The junction departs from germline at one end; a sequencing error may be responsible. The gene calls are TRBV7-3 and TRBJ2-6; D may match TRBD1 or TRBD2 (5 bases each). Germline V gene data show CDR1 as SGHTA and CDR2 as FQGTGA. This CDR3 is 15 amino acids long. CDR3 nucleotides: TGTACCAGCAGCCCCTGGGGGTCTGGGGCCAACGTCCTGACTTTC. Residues: CTSSPWGSGANVLTF.

The chain recombines TRBV3-1 with TRBJ1-2; the D is unclear. V lost 0 bases, J lost 8 bases, and 16 bases lay in between. CDR1 is LGHDT, CDR2 YNNKEL, per germline (reference sequence). The CDR3 loop spans 15 amino acids. CDR3 amino acids: CASSQDPRASTGYTF. CDR3 coding DNA: TGTGCCAGCAGCCAAGATCCTCGGGCCTCCACGGGCTACACCTTC.

This clonotype has a handful of counts. V is TRBV12-3 or TRBV12-4 and J is TRBJ1-5; no clear D. Trimming stripped 5 bases from V and 5 bases from J, with 10 bases between. CDR3 size: 13 residues. CDR3 loop: CASSPGEYQPQHF. CDR3 DNA: TGTGCCAGCAGTCCCGGCGAATATCAGCCCCAGCATTTT.

This clonotype was counted a few times. The rearrangement joins TRBV20-1 to TRBJ1-2; a possible D gene is TRBD1 (5 bases). Looked up from germline, CDR1 is DFQATT and CDR2 is SNEGSKA (reference sequence). The CDR3 length is 12 residues. Here the CDR3 DNA reads TGCAGCGTTCCTCAGGGAAACTATGGCTACACCTTC. The encoded protein is CSVPQGNYGYTF.

This clonotype occurred many times. The chain joins TRBV7-6 to TRBJ2-7, with 7 bases lining up with TRBD1. This CDR3 has 11 residues. V gave up 4 bases and J gave up 7 bases; unmatched junction bases: 1. In germline, CDR1 is SGHVS, CDR2 FNYEAQ. The CDR3 loop is CASSSTGEQYF. Here the CDR3 DNA reads TGTGCCAGCAGCTCGACAGGGGAGCAGTACTTC.